These 30 T cell receptor beta chains share one sample of origin, sequenced in a study of cytomegalovirus exposure and HLA in healthy donors. It was with 60 Vbeta and 13 Jbeta primers that the PCR ran. Sequenced by immunoSEQ multiplex PCR; TCRdb stores in-frame clones only, minus some. Found here are roughly 200,000 clones, roughly 80% of them singletons; the top ten hold less than 3.5%. The sequenced material came from PBMCs. The receptors were gathered from a female donor in good health and CMV-seronegative.

V usage is TRBV4-2 and J usage is TRBJ2-1; TRBD2 matches at 15 bases. This CDR3 is built from 17 residues. Per germline, CDR1 LGHNA and CDR2 YNFKEQ. J lost 9 bases, V lost 0 bases, and 6 bases had no gene match. CDR3 nucleotide sequence: TGTGCCAGCAGCCAAGAGGGACTAGCGGGAGGATTAGGTGAGCAGTTCTTC. This encodes CASSQEGLAGGLGEQFF.

The V and J genes are TRBV5-1 and TRBJ2-2, with TRBD1 identical over 7 bases. The germline gives CDR1 SGHRS, CDR2 YFSETQ. Trimming removed 2 bases from V and 4 bases from J; junction bases left unmatched: 5. The CDR3 is 15 residues long. The DNA for the CDR3 is TGCGCCAGCAGCTTCCGCACAGGGGCCACCGGGGAGCTGTTTTTT. Translating gives CASSFRTGATGELFF.

The V gene is TRBV25-1, the J gene TRBJ1-1; D may be TRBD1 (6 bases). The CDR3 loop spans 15 amino acids. Looked up from germline, CDR1 is MGHDK and CDR2 is SYGVNS. Trimming shortened V by 4 bases and J by 1 base, and 13 bases separated the two germline ends. The CDR3 spells CASSVNRVGNTEAFF. In DNA, the CDR3 is TGTGCCAGCAGTGTAAACAGGGTGGGGAACACTGAAGCTTTCTTT.

This clone was counted a few times. The chain carries TRBV4-3 and TRBJ2-1; 12 bases agree with TRBD2. The CDR3 contains 17 residues. Germline CDR1 reads LGHNA; CDR2 reads YSLEER. The junction had 4 bases not matched to a gene; V was cut back by 1 base and J by 3 bases. The DNA of the CDR3 is TGCGCCAGCAGCCAAGGACTAGCGGGAGATATCTACAATGAGCAGTTCTTC. Translating gives CASSQGLAGDIYNEQFF.

The V and J genes are TRBV15 and TRBJ1-2; no firm D call. The CDR3 spans 14 residues. Germline CDR1 reads LNHNV; CDR2 reads YYDKDF (reference sequence). The V end lost 0 bases, the J end lost 4 bases, and 9 bases lay between the germline ends. In DNA form, the CDR3 reads TGTGCCACCAGCAGAGATACGGCGGGCTATGGCTACACCTTC. Its translation is CATSRDTAGYGYTF.

This sequence joins TRBV7-2 and TRBJ2-7, with TRBD2 matching over 8 bases. Germline V gene data show CDR1 as SGHTA and CDR2 as FQGNSA. The CDR3 runs to 16 residues. V lost 1 base to trimming and J lost 0 bases; unmatched junction nucleotides: 5. Written as DNA, the CDR3 is TGTGCCAGCAGCTTAGTAGGCGGGAGGAGCTCCTACGAGCAGTACTTC. Encoded protein: CASSLVGGRSSYEQYF. The whole variable domain, filled in from reference TRBV7-2 and TRBJ2-7, reads GAGVSQSPSNKVTEKGKDVELRCDPISGHTALYWYRQSLGQGLEFLIYFQGNSAPDKSGLPSDRFSAERTGGSVSTLTIQRTQQEDSAVYLCASSLVGGRSSYEQYFGPGTRLTVT.

The rearrangement uses TRBV9 and TRBJ1-3, with a weak D call TRBD1 (6 bases). The CDR3 has 15 amino acids. Germline lookup yields CDR1 SGDLS and CDR2 YYNGEE. The ends were cut back, 0 bases at V and 0 bases at J, with 7 bases in the middle. As DNA, the CDR3 is TGTGCCAGCAGCGTAGGGACAGTCTCTGGAAACACCATATATTTT. Protein sequence: CASSVGTVSGNTIYF.

This clone showed up just a few times. The gene calls are TRBV19 and TRBJ2-5; TRBD1 aligns across 7 bases. Trimming took 1 base from V and 4 from J; bases not matched to a gene: 9. Germline CDR1 LNHDA, CDR2 SQIVND (reference sequence). This CDR3 comprises 16 residues. CDR3 residues: CASSIGVEYRGETQYF. The CDR3 DNA reads as TGTGCCAGTAGTATAGGGGTCGAATACAGGGGAGAGACCCAGTACTTC.

The genes are TRBV2 and TRBJ2-3; 7 bases are shared with TRBD1. V shed 7 bases and J 0 bases; nucleotides not matched to a gene: 7. The CDR3 runs 15 residues. Germline loops: CDR1 SNHLY, CDR2 FYNNEI. CDR3 loop: CASTERQGSTDTQYF. CDR3 bases: TGTGCCAGCACCGAACGACAGGGCAGCACAGATACGCAGTATTTT.

The chain joins TRBV7-2 to TRBJ2-7, with 7 bases lining up with TRBD1. The junction had 10 bases not matched to a gene; V was cut back by 5 bases and J by 3 bases. The CDR3 sequence is 15 residues long. In germline, CDR1 is SGHTA, CDR2 FQGNSA. CDR3 nucleotides: TGTGCCAGCAGCAAAACCGGGACAGAAGACTACGAGCAGTACTTC. The encoded protein is CASSKTGTEDYEQYF.

The chain joins TRBV7-6 to TRBJ1-1; 7 positions agree with TRBD1. The CDR3 consists of 13 residues. The V gene's germline CDR1 is SGHVS and CDR2 FNYEAQ. With V trimmed by 5 bases and J by 9 bases, 9 bases remained unmatched. The CDR3 DNA is TGTGCCAGCAGCGTCACAGGGGAGGATAAAGCTTTCTTT. Translating gives CASSVTGEDKAFF.

The chain combines TRBV4-2 with TRBJ2-1; D is perhaps TRBD1 (5 bases). Trimming pared 1 base from V and 0 bases from J, leaving 10 bases between. This CDR3 has 16 amino acids. Germline V gene sequence: CDR1 LGHNA, CDR2 YNFKEQ. CDR3 nucleotides: TGTGCCAGCAGCCAAGGGGGCACCACCTCCTACAATGAGCAGTTCTTC. It translates to CASSQGGTTSYNEQFF.

The chain links TRBV27 to TRBJ2-1; 7 bases agree with TRBD1. The V and J ends lost 9 bases and 4 bases, in that order; junction bases with no gene match: 9. The CDR3 extends over 14 amino acids. Germline V gives CDR1 MNHEY, CDR2 SMNVEV (reference sequence). The DNA for the CDR3 is TGTGCCAGTCATCGGGACAGCCCTTACAATGAGCAGTTCTTC. As protein: CASHRDSPYNEQFF.

The chain carries TRBV27 and TRBJ1-5; 10 positions match TRBD1. The trim removed 9 bases at V and 1 base at J, leaving 3 bases unmatched. Germline CDR1 and CDR2: MNHEY and SMNVEV (reference sequence). The CDR3 totals 14 residues. As DNA, the CDR3 is TGTGCCAGGACGGGACAGGGGAGCAATCAGCCCCAGCATTTT. Translating gives CARTGQGSNQPQHF.

The chain couples TRBV12-5 to TRBJ2-3, with 9 bases fitting TRBD2. The CDR3 has 15 amino acids. From germline, CDR1 is LGHNT and CDR2 FRNRAP. V dropped 4 bases and J dropped 0; count of bases not matched to a gene: 2. As DNA, the CDR3 is TGTGCTAGTGGTTCGACTAGCGGTAGCACAGATACGCAGTATTTT. Protein product: CASGSTSGSTDTQYF.

This chain links TRBV7-2 with TRBJ1-6; D not resolved. The V gene lost 1 base and the J gene lost 9 bases, with 16 bases spanning the gap. CDR1 SGHTA and CDR2 FQGNSA come from the germline V gene. The CDR3 runs to 16 residues. The CDR3 coding sequence is TGTGCCAGCAGCTTAGAACCGGCGATCACGGGTTCACCCCTCCACTTT. Protein product: CASSLEPAITGSPLHF. Based on the CDR3 plus reference TRBV7-2 and TRBJ1-6, the full variable domain is GAGVSQSPSNKVTEKGKDVELRCDPISGHTALYWYRQSLGQGLEFLIYFQGNSAPDKSGLPSDRFSAERTGGSVSTLTIQRTQQEDSAVYLCASSLEPAITGSPLHFGNGTRLTVT.

The J gene is TRBJ2-7, the V gene TRBV7-9, with TRBD1 identical over 7 bases. The CDR3 spans 15 residues. Germline V lookup: CDR1 SEHNR, CDR2 FQNEAQ (reference sequence). With 1 base clipped from V and 2 bases from J, the junction kept 5 bases outside the gene matches. The CDR3 is CASSLEAGGTYEQYF. DNA of the CDR3: TGTGCCAGCAGCTTAGAGGCAGGGGGAACCTACGAGCAGTACTTC.

The chain couples TRBV9 to TRBJ2-5; 9 positions agree with TRBD2. The CDR3 contains 16 residues. V lost 7 bases to trimming and J lost 4 bases; unmatched junction nucleotides: 14. Germline CDR1 is SGDLS and CDR2 is YYNGEE. CDR3 coding DNA: TGTGCCAGCTCCCTAGGTTCGGGACTAGCCGGAGAGACCCAGTACTTC. This sequence encodes CASSLGSGLAGETQYF.

The rearrangement links TRBV29-1 to TRBJ2-3, with D perhaps matching TRBD2 (6 bases). The germline V gene encodes CDR1 SQVTM and CDR2 ANQGSEA. V was shortened by 7 bases and J by 4 bases, with 15 bases between the two germline ends. The CDR3 has 13 amino acids. CDR3 region: CSARSSESDTQYF. Written as DNA, the CDR3 is TGCAGCGCTAGGTCTAGCGAGTCAGATACGCAGTATTTT.

A single count supports this clone. The chain joins TRBV29-1 to TRBJ2-5, with D hard to call. The J call may not be correct, given that the DNA end is closer to TRBJ2-7. The germline CDR1 and CDR2 sequences are SQVTM and ANQGSEA. The CDR3 extends over 13 amino acids. In DNA form, the CDR3 reads TGCAGCGTCTTTCCTGGTCCACTGTACGAGCAGTACTTC. Translated: CSVFPGPLYEQYF.

This sequence joins TRBV2 and TRBJ2-7; 10 bases match TRBD2. This CDR3 spans 14 amino acids. The germline gives CDR1 SNHLY, CDR2 FYNNEI. Trimming took 4 bases from V and 8 from J; bases not matched to a gene: 8. CDR3 in DNA: TGTGCCAGCAGTGGACGGACTAGCGGAGGCCAGCAGTACTTC. Amino acids: CASSGRTSGGQQYF.

The J gene is TRBJ1-4, the V gene TRBV15, with a tentative D call TRBD1 (6 bases). The CDR3 covers 17 residues. V was shortened by 5 bases and J by 2 bases, with 18 bases between the two germline ends. From germline, CDR1 is LNHNV and CDR2 YYDKDF (reference sequence). The CDR3 nucleotides read TGTGCCACCAGCCGTCGGACAGTGGGGGCGACTAATGAAAAACTGTTTTTT. It yields the protein CATSRRTVGATNEKLFF.

The rearrangement joins TRBV4-3 to TRBJ2-2; 16 bases fit TRBD2. The CDR3 loop spans 16 amino acids. The junction had 2 bases not matched to a gene; V was cut back by 4 bases and J by 6 bases. CDR1 is LGHNA and CDR2 is YSLEER in the germline V gene. CDR3 sequence (DNA): TGCGCCAGCAGCCGAGGGACTAGCGGGAGGGCCGGGGAGCTGTTTTTT. Amino acids: CASSRGTSGRAGELFF.

V gene TRBV11-3 combines with J gene TRBJ2-7, with 9 bases matching TRBD2. The V and J ends lost 1 base and 4 bases, in that order; junction bases with no gene match: 5. This CDR3 spans 15 amino acids. Germline CDR1 is SGHNT and CDR2 is YENEEA. CDR3 nucleotides: TGTGCCAGCAGCTTAGGGTCTAGCGGGACATACGAGCAGTACTTC. This translates into CASSLGSSGTYEQYF.

V and J are TRBV5-1 and TRBJ1-4, with D possibly being TRBD1 (5 bases). From germline, CDR1 is SGHRS and CDR2 YFSETQ. The CDR3 extends over 14 amino acids. V lost 4 bases, J lost 4 bases, and 11 bases lay in between. DNA of the CDR3: TGCGCCAGCAGCCCCCGGGGGGGTAATGAAAAACTGTTTTTT. This translates into CASSPRGGNEKLFF.

This clone was found once. This chain connects TRBV5-5 to TRBJ2-3, with 14 positions matching TRBD2. This CDR3 has 19 amino acids. Germline V lookup: CDR1 SGHKS, CDR2 YYEKEE (reference sequence). Trimming removed 4 bases from V and 8 bases from J; junction bases left unmatched: 18. The CDR3 DNA reads TGTGCCAGCAGCCTCACCCTCCGGACTAGCGGGGGGCCAGTTAGTACGCAGTATTTT. Protein: CASSLTLRTSGGPVSTQYF.

The chain carries TRBV18 and TRBJ1-3; 7 bases line up with TRBD1. This CDR3 is built from 16 residues. The germline CDR1 and CDR2 sequences are KGHSH and LQKENI. J was trimmed by 1 base and V by 3 bases; bases with no gene match: 6. The CDR3 loop is CASSPLRDSSGNTIYF. As DNA, the CDR3 is TGTGCCAGCTCACCTTTAAGGGACAGTTCTGGAAACACCATATATTTT.

This chain uses TRBV15 with TRBJ1-3, with a weak D call TRBD1 (5 bases). CDR1 and CDR2 from the germline V gene are LNHNV and YYDKDF (reference sequence). The CDR3 sequence is 14 residues long. Trimming left V 4 bases short and J 4 bases short, with 11 bases between. The CDR3 sequence: CATSTGLIGNTIYF. CDR3 nucleotides: TGTGCCACCAGCACAGGGTTGATCGGAAACACCATATATTTT.

The chain recombines TRBV28 with TRBJ2-1; the match to TRBD2 covers 7 bases. CDR3 length equals 18 residues. V shed 5 bases and J 5 bases; nucleotides not matched to a gene: 18. The germline V gene has CDR1 MDHEN and CDR2 SYDVKM. The CDR3 loop reads CASSTTSRDYTLHNEQFF. The CDR3 DNA reads TGTGCCAGCAGTACCACGAGCCGGGACTACACTCTACACAATGAGCAGTTCTTC. The full variable domain, its missing parts supplied by reference TRBV28 and TRBJ2-1, is DVKVTQSSRYLVKRTGEKVFLECVQDMDHENMFWYRQDPGLGLRLIYFSYDVKMKEKGDIPEGYSVSREKKERFSLILESASTNQTSMYLCASSTTSRDYTLHNEQFFGPGTRLTVL.

This chain joins TRBV11-2 and TRBJ2-1; 8 bases are shared with TRBD2. V was pared by 2 bases and J by 10 bases, with 4 bases of the junction left unmatched. Germline V gives CDR1 SGHAT, CDR2 FQNNGV. The CDR3 sequence is 13 residues long. The CDR3 DNA is TGTGCCAGCAGCTTACCGGGGGGGGACGAGCAGTTCTTC. This sequence encodes CASSLPGGDEQFF.